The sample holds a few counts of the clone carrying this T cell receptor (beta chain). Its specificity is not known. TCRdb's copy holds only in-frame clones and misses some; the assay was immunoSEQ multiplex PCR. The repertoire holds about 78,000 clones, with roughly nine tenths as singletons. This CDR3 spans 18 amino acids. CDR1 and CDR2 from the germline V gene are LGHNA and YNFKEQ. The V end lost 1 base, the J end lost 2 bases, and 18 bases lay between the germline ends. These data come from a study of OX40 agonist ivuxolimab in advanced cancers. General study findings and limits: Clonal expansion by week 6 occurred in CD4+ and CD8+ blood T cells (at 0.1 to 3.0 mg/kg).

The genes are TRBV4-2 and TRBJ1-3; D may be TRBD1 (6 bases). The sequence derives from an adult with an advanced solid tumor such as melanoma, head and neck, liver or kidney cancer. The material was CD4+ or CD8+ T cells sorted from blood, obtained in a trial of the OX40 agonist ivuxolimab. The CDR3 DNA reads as TGTGCCAGCAGCCAAGCAGGCCTCGAGGGGGTTGCTGGAAACACCATATATTTT. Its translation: CASSQAGLEGVAGNTIYF.